The 7 T cell receptor beta chains presented below share a single source sample, sequenced in a study of cytomegalovirus exposure and HLA in healthy donors (dated by TCRdb to about 2017). Library method: the immunoSEQ multiplex PCR assay. For the multiplex PCR, a mixture combining 60 forward primers for TCR Vbeta segments and 13 reverse primers for TCR Jbeta segments was used. TCRdb mirrors the immuneACCESS table, restricted to in-frame sequences. Some clones are absent from its copies; in checked studies, under half trace to an unresolved V gene, and the reason for the others is unknown. The table of this sample itemizes 20,000 to 25,000 clones. The ten largest make up approximately 18% of the sample. Sequencing used PBMCs. These receptors originate from a male donor in good health and CMV-seropositive.

The chain links TRBV7-2 to TRBJ1-1, with D maybe TRBD1 (5 bases). This CDR3 has 14 residues. V lost 5 bases to trimming and J lost 3 bases, with 13 bases between them. CDR1 and CDR2 (germline): SGHTA, FQGNSA. CDR3: CASSPTSGYTEAFF. Written as DNA, the CDR3 is TGTGCCAGCAGCCCAACCTCAGGGTACACTGAAGCTTTCTTT.

The chain uses TRBV5-1 and TRBJ2-7, with a weak D call TRBD1 (5 bases). The germline V gene encodes CDR1 SGHRS and CDR2 YFSETQ. The length of the CDR3 is 15 residues. V gave up 0 bases and J gave up 2 bases, with 12 bases separating them. The CDR3 sequence: CASSLAAGRTYEQYF. Written as DNA, the CDR3 is TGCGCCAGCAGCTTGGCGGCAGGGCGTACCTACGAGCAGTACTTC.

This rearrangement joins TRBV18 to TRBJ1-1; 10 nucleotides line up with TRBD1. J gave up 5 bases and V 3 bases, and 3 bases lay outside the gene matches. The length of the CDR3 is 14 residues. Germline values: CDR1 KGHSH, CDR2 LQKENI. The CDR3 protein is CASSPGQGWTEAFF. The CDR3 bases are TGTGCCAGCTCACCGGGACAGGGGTGGACTGAAGCTTTCTTT. Full variable domain (rest looked up from reference TRBV18 and TRBJ1-1): NAGVMQNPRHLVRRRGQEARLRCSPMKGHSHVYWYRQLPEEGLKFMVYLQKENIIDESGMPKERFSAEFPKEGPSILRIQQVVRGDSAAYFCASSPGQGWTEAFFGQGTRLTVV.

CDR3 residues: CAWSVPGSIMNTEAFF. Written as DNA, the CDR3 is TGTGCCTGGAGTGTACCCGGGAGTATTATGAACACTGAAGCTTTCTTT. The chain recombines TRBV30 with TRBJ1-1; unclear D gene. The CDR3 covers 16 residues. V dropped 0 bases and J dropped 0 bases, with 14 bases sitting between them. In germline, CDR1 is GTSNPN, CDR2 SVGIG (reference sequence).

The chain combines TRBV29-1 with TRBJ2-1, with TRBD1 matching over 11 bases. Germline trimming cut 7 bases from V and 7 bases from J; bases unmatched to any gene: 9. CDR1 and CDR2 from the germline V gene are SQVTM and ANQGSEA. This CDR3 is 14 amino acids long. The CDR3 reads CSALQGQGENEQFF. The CDR3 nucleotides read TGCAGCGCCCTACAGGGACAGGGGGAAAATGAGCAGTTCTTC.

Concerning this clone: Its ends do not fully match the called genes, so a read error is possible. Here the CDR3 reads CASSFSFEDLTLF. CDR3 nucleotide sequence: TGTGCCAGCAGCTTTTCTTTCGAGGATTTAACTCTCTTC. The chain recombines TRBV7-9 with TRBJ2-7; no firm D call. Germline lookup yields CDR1 SEHNR and CDR2 FQNEAQ (reference sequence). CDR3 size: 13 residues.

The V gene is TRBV10-3, the J gene TRBJ2-5; tentatively, D is TRBD1 or TRBD2 (5 bases each). With the DNA end fitting TRBJ2-7 better, the J assignment may be wrong. Germline CDR1 is ENHRY and CDR2 is SYGVKD. There are 15 residues in the CDR3. The CDR3 protein is CAIREEMGLTYEQYF. In nucleotides, the CDR3 is TGTGCCATCAGGGAGGAAATGGGGCTAACCTACGAGCAGTACTTC.